The T cell receptor beta chain described here comes from a study of cytomegalovirus exposure and HLA in healthy donors. The CDR3 runs to 17 residues. With 5 bases removed from V and 0 bases from J, the gap between germline ends came to 14 bases. Germline V CDR1 and CDR2: MDHEN, SYDVKM. Produced via immunoSEQ multiplex PCR; TCRdb's table is partial and in-frame only. The sample gives 200,000 or so clones, 85% to 90% of which show up once; about 2.9% is in the top ten. The specimen was PBMCs. The TCR originated in a woman aged 18-29 years in good health and CMV-seronegative. The chain joins TRBV28 to TRBJ2-6; D remains ambiguous. This CDR3 reads CASSRSDGLSGANVLTF. In nucleotides, the CDR3 is TGTGCCAGCAGTCGCTCTGATGGGCTCTCTGGGGCCAACGTCCTGACTTTC.